Each of the 13 T cell receptor beta chains below was sequenced from the same sample in a study of blood T cells in healthy people across ages. Primed by a sample-barcoded 5' primer and a J-beta primer mix, a second PCR proceeded for about 6 to 12 cycles. TCRdb re-analysed the 5' RACE reads in MiXCR, keeping a single row per CDR3 protein. The sample yields approximately 780,000 distinct CDR3 sequences, approximately 24% seen once. This sample was also put to use in a study of T cells of mothers and their children.

The sequenced material came from blood. The source of these receptors is a boy aged 10-17 years in good health.

The J gene is TRBJ2-3, the V gene TRBV20-1, with 11 bases that match TRBD2. Trimming cost V 1 base and J 1 base; bases outside gene matches: 10. Germline V gene sequence: CDR1 DFQATT, CDR2 SNEGSKA (reference sequence). This CDR3 is built from 18 residues. This CDR3 is CSARAPLRLAGRTDTQYF. Here the CDR3 DNA reads TGCAGTGCTAGAGCACCCCTTCGACTAGCGGGGCGCACAGATACGCAGTATTTT.

This clonotype showed up just a few times. The chain's CDR3 is CASSLVAGADTQYF. DNA for the CDR3: TGCGCCAGCAGCTTAGTAGCGGGGGCAGATACGCAGTATTTT. The chain combines TRBV4-1 with TRBJ2-3; 9 bases fit TRBD2. Germline loops: CDR1 MGHRA, CDR2 YSYEKL. J lost 4 bases, V lost 5 bases, and 4 bases had no gene match. The CDR3 is made up of 14 amino acids.

This clonotype turned up a few times. J is TRBJ2-5 and V is TRBV20-1; TRBD2 might be the D (6 bases). The assigned J gene may be wrong: the sequence end matches TRBJ2-7 better. The CDR3 length is 12 residues. In germline, CDR1 is DFQATT, CDR2 SNEGSKA (reference sequence). The chain's CDR3 is CSANVGGGEQYF. In DNA, the CDR3 is TGCAGTGCTAATGTCGGGGGTGGCGAGCAGTACTTC.

This clonotype was counted a few times. This chain uses TRBV27 with TRBJ1-4; D is uncertain. Trimming stripped 4 bases from V and 0 bases from J, with 9 bases between. The CDR3 spans 15 residues. CDR1 MNHEY and CDR2 SMNVEV come from the germline V gene (reference sequence). The CDR3 nucleotides read TGTGCCAGCAGTTCGATGAGCGCAACTAATGAAAAACTGTTTTTT. Translation: CASSSMSATNEKLFF.

This clonotype was found a few times. CDR3 loop: CSAGRGTYGYTF. The DNA of the CDR3 is TGCAGTGCCGGGAGGGGGACCTATGGCTACACCTTC. The rearrangement uses TRBV20-1 and TRBJ1-2; weak D call: TRBD1 (6 bases). Germline loops: CDR1 DFQATT, CDR2 SNEGSKA (reference sequence). V was trimmed by 6 bases and J by 4 bases, leaving 12 bases between them. The CDR3 spans 12 residues.

This clonotype was recorded a few times. V and J are TRBV7-9 and TRBJ2-1; TRBD2 matches 8 bases. Trimming at V came to 2 bases and at J to 4 bases, leaving 10 bases not matched to a gene. Germline V gives CDR1 SEHNR, CDR2 FQNEAQ (reference sequence). The CDR3 is 17 residues long. The CDR3 here is CASSLRAGGLSYNEQFF. CDR3 bases: TGTGCCAGCAGCTTACGGGCGGGGGGCCTCTCTTACAATGAGCAGTTCTTC. The full variable domain, completed using reference TRBV7-9 and TRBJ2-1, is DTGVSQNPRHKITKRGQNVTFRCDPISEHNRLYWYRQTLGQGPEFLTYFQNEAQLEKSRLLSDRFSAERPKGSFSTLEIQRTEQGDSAMYLCASSLRAGGLSYNEQFFGPGTRLTVL.

V gene TRBV29-1 combines with J gene TRBJ2-1; 10 nucleotides agree with TRBD1. V lost 7 bases and J lost 4; bases outside the gene matches: 13. The CDR3 runs 16 residues. Germline lookup yields CDR1 SQVTM and CDR2 ANQGSEA. CDR3 sequence (DNA): TGCAGCGGTAGGAAGATGTGGGGACAGGGGTACAATGAGCAGTTCTTC. Amino acids: CSGRKMWGQGYNEQFF.

The chain carries TRBV7-2 and TRBJ2-3; D is ambiguous. V lost 6 bases and J 7 bases, leaving 14 bases between the germline ends. The CDR3 loop spans 13 amino acids. Germline V gene data show CDR1 as SGHTA and CDR2 as FQGNSA. The chain's CDR3 is CASRMTLSHTQYF. In DNA, the CDR3 is TGTGCCAGCAGAATGACACTTTCCCATACGCAGTATTTT.

The CDR3 DNA follows: TGTGCCAGCAGCCAAGGACTAGCGCCAGAAACAGATACGCAGTATTTT. Amino acid sequence: CASSQGLAPETDTQYF. This rearrangement joins TRBV3-1 to TRBJ2-3; 8 nucleotides align to TRBD2. Per germline, CDR1 LGHDT and CDR2 YNNKEL (reference sequence). The CDR3 spans 16 residues. V gave up 1 base and J gave up 3 bases; unmatched junction bases: 6.

The gene calls are TRBV2 and TRBJ2-3, with 8 bases fitting TRBD1. Per the germline V gene, CDR1 is SNHLY and CDR2 is FYNNEI. CDR3 length: 14 amino acids. J was trimmed by 5 bases and V by 6 bases; bases with no gene match: 7. This CDR3 reads CASRRTGLKDTQYF. CDR3 DNA sequence: TGTGCCAGCAGACGGACAGGGTTGAAAGATACGCAGTATTTT.

Only a few counts were recorded for this clonotype. The rearrangement joins TRBV28 to TRBJ1-2, with 7 nucleotides matching TRBD1. Trimming cost V 6 bases and J 0 bases; bases outside gene matches: 7. The CDR3 has 15 amino acids. Germline loops: CDR1 MDHEN, CDR2 SYDVKM. The CDR3 reads CASRTTGTANYGYTF. The CDR3 DNA is TGTGCCAGCAGAACAACCGGGACAGCTAACTATGGCTACACCTTC.

CDR3 bases: TGCAGTGTATCTGGCGGGGGACCCTACGAGCAGTACTTC. It yields the protein CSVSGGGPYEQYF. The chain joins TRBV20-1 to TRBJ2-5; TRBD2 aligns across 7 bases. The DNA end favors TRBJ2-7, so the J call may be wrong. The CDR3 is made up of 13 amino acids. Germline CDR1 and CDR2: DFQATT and SNEGSKA (reference sequence).

This clonotype was counted only a few times. J is TRBJ1-5 and V is TRBV12-3 or TRBV12-4; tentative D call: TRBD1 (6 bases). The CDR3 covers 14 residues. V was trimmed by 2 bases and J by 7 bases, leaving 12 bases between them. CDR3 protein: CASSLLGGLQPQHF. For the CDR3, the DNA is TGTGCCAGCAGTTTATTGGGGGGCTTGCAGCCCCAGCATTTT.